Shown below are 6 T cell receptor beta chains from a single sample sequenced in a study of T cells in Graves' hyperthyroidism and ophthalmopathy. Amplification of TCR beta CDR3 regions used RNA as the template. The TCR CDR3 first-round RT-PCR relied on the HTBI primer set. TCRdb independently ran MiXCR on the multiplex PCR reads; one entry per CDR3 protein. This table has 350,000 to 400,000 distinct CDR3 sequences, just under 15% appearing once. Sequencing was done on a sample of blood. The receptor set was obtained from a woman in her twenties or thirties with Graves' hyperthyroidism.

This clonotype was detected ten times or more. V gene TRBV11-3 combines with J gene TRBJ2-1; 7 bases align to TRBD2. V gave up 1 base and J gave up 9 bases; unmatched junction bases: 9. The CDR3 loop spans 15 amino acids. The germline gives CDR1 SGHNT, CDR2 YENEEA. The chain's CDR3 is CASSLGSGLVREQFF. The CDR3 bases are TGTGCCAGCAGCTTAGGCAGTGGACTAGTTCGTGAGCAGTTCTTC.

This clonotype has more than one count but fewer than ten. The chain carries TRBV7-6 and TRBJ1-6, with 9 positions matching TRBD1. This CDR3 is 14 amino acids long. Germline V gives CDR1 SGHVS, CDR2 FNYEAQ. The V gene end was trimmed by 5 bases and the J gene end by 8 bases; junction bases not matched to a gene: 4. CDR3 region: CASSRDRVHSPLHF. CDR3 nucleotide sequence: TGTGCCAGCAGCCGGGACAGGGTGCATTCACCCCTCCACTTT.

This clonotype showed up just a few times. Here the CDR3 reads CASSETGLAGGVTRADTQYF. The CDR3 DNA is TGTGCCAGCAGTGAAACGGGACTAGCGGGAGGAGTGACCAGGGCAGATACGCAGTATTTT. The rearrangement uses TRBV6-1 and TRBJ2-3, with 15 bases that match TRBD2. The V gene's germline CDR1 is MNHNS and CDR2 SASEGT. This CDR3 region has 20 residues. V trimming: 2 bases; J trimming: 4 bases; junction bases outside the gene matches: 13.

This clonotype was detected a few times. The genes are TRBV6-5 and TRBJ2-7; 9 nucleotides match TRBD1. This CDR3 has 15 residues. Trimming removed 2 bases from V and 3 bases from J; junction bases left unmatched: 5. Per the germline V gene, CDR1 is MNHEY and CDR2 is SVGAGI. The CDR3 DNA reads as TGTGCCAGCAGTTACACTTGGGGACAGGGCTACGAGCAGTACTTC. This encodes CASSYTWGQGYEQYF.

This clonotype has ten or more counts. The chain uses TRBV20-1 and TRBJ2-2; possibly TRBD1 or TRBD2 for D (5 bases each). Germline CDR1 is DFQATT and CDR2 is SNEGSKA (reference sequence). The germline V and J ends were trimmed by 2 bases and 2 bases, with 15 bases remaining between them. The CDR3 has 16 amino acids. CDR3 residues: CSARTHRDHNTGELFF. CDR3 coding DNA: TGCAGTGCTAGAACTCACCGGGACCATAACACCGGGGAGCTGTTTTTT.

In regard to this clonotype: Just one base apart from a much larger clone, this may be a read error. The conserved phenylalanine or tryptophan normally closing the CDR3 is absent here, so this likely arose from a read error. The chain joins TRBV5-1 to TRBJ2-5, with 7 bases lining up with TRBD2. V lost 0 bases to trimming and J lost 5 bases; unmatched junction nucleotides: 10. There are 16 residues in the CDR3. CDR1 and CDR2 from the germline V gene are SGHRS and YFSETQ. In DNA form, the CDR3 reads TGCGCCAGCAGCTTGGTTTCCGGGACTAAGGAGGAGACCCAGTACCTC. Translated, it gives CASSLVSGTKEETQYL.